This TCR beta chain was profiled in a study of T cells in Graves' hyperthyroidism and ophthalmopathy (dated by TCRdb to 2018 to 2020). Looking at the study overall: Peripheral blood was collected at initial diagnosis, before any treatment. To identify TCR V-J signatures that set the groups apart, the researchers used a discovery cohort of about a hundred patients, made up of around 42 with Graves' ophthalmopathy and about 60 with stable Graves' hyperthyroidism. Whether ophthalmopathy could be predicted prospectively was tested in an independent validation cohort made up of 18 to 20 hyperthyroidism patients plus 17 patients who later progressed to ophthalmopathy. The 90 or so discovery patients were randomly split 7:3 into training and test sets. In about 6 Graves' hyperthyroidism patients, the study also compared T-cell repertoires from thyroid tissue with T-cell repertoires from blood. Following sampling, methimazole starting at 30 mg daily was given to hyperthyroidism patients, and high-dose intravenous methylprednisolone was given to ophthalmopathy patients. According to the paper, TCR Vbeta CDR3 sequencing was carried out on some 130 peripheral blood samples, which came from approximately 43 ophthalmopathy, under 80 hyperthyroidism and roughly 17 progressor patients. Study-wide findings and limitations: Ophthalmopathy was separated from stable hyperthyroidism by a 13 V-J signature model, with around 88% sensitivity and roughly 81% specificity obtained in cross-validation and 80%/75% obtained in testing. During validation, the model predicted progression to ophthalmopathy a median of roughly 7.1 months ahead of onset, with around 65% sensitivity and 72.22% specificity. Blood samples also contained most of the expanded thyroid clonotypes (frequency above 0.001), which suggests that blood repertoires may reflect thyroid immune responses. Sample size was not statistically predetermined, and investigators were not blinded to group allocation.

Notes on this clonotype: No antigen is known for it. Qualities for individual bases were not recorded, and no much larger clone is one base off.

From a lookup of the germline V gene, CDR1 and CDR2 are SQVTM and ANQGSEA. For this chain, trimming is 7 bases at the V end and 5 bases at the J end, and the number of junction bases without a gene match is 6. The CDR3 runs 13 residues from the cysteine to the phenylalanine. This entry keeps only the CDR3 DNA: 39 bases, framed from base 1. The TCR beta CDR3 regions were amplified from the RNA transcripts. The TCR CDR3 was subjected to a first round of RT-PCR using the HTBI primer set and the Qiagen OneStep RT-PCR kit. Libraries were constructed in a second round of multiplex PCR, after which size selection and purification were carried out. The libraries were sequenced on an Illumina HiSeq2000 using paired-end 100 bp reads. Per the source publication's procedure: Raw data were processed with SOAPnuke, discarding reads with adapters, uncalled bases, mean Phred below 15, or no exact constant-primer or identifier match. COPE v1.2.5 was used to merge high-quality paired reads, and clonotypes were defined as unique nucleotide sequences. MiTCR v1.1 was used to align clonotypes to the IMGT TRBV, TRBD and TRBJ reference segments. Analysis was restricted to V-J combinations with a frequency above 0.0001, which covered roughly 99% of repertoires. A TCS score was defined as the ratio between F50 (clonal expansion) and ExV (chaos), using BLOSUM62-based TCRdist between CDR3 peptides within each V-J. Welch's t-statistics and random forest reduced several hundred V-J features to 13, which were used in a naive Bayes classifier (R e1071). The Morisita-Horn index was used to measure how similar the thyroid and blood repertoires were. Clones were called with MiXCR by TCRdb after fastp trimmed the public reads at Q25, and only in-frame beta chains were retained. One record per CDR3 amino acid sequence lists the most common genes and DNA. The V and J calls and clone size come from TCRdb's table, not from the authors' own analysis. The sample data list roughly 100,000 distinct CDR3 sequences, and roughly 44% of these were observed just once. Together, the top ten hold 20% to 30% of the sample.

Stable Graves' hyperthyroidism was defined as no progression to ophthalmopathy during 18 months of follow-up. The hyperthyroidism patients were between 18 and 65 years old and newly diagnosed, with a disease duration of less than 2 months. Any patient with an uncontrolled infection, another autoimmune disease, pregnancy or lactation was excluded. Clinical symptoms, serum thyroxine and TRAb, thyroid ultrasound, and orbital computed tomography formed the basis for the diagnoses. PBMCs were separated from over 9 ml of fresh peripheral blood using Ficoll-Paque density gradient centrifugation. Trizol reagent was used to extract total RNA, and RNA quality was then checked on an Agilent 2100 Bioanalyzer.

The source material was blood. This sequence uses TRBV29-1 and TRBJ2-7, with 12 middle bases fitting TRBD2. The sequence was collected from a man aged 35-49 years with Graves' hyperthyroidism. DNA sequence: TGCAGCGGGGCGACTAGCGGGAGAAACGAGCAGTACTTC. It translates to CSGATSGRNEQYF.